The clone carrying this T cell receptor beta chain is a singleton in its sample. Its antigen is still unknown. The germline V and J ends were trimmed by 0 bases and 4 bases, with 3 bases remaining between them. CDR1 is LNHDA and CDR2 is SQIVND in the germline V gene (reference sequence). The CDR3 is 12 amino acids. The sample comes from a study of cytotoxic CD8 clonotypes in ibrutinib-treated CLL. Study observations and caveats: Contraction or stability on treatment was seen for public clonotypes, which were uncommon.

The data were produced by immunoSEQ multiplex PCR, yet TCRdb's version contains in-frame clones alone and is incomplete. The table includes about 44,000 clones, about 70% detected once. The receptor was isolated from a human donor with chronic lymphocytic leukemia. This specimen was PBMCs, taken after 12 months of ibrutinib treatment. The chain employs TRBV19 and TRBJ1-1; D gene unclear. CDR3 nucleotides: TGTGCCAGTAGTATAGATCTCACTGAAGCTTTCTTT. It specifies CASSIDLTEAFF. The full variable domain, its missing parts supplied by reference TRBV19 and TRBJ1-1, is DGGITQSPKYLFRKEGQNVTLSCEQNLNHDAMYWYRQDPGQGLRLIYYSQIVNDFQKGDIAEGYSVSREKKESFPLTVTSAQKNPTAFYLCASSIDLTEAFFGQGTRLTVV.